These T cell receptor beta chains were read from a single sample in a study of control samples from healthy donors and cancer patients. Assay used: immunoSEQ multiplex PCR; TCRdb lists only in-frame clones, some missing. The table shows just under 150,000 clones, with about 90% occurring only once. Sequencing input: blood. These receptors all stem from a man aged 25-45 years in good health. Both conserved end residues are part of each CDR3. The D gene is left open where the match is weak. Not all rows give a size; the values are once, few, many and, for expanded clones, a class.

CDR3 length	V gene	clone size	D gene	J gene	CDR3 DNA	CDR3 protein
14	TRBV5-1	-	-	TRBJ2-1	TGCGCCAGCAGCTTGGAGTTGACAGCCAATGAGCAGTTCTTC	CASSLELTANEQFF
13	TRBV12-3/TRBV12-4	-	-	TRBJ2-2	TGTGCCAGCAGTTACAGGGTCACCGGGGAGCTGTTTTTT	CASSYRVTGELFF
15	TRBV7-3	once	TRBD1	TRBJ2-1	TGTGCCAGCAGCCCGGGACAGGGGGCGCAGAATGAGCAGTTCTTC	CASSPGQGAQNEQFF
15	TRBV11-2	-	-	TRBJ2-7	TGTGCCAGCAGCTTGGGGTCAGGCAATTACTACGAGCAGTACTTC	CASSLGSGNYYEQYF
13	TRBV7-6	-	-	TRBJ1-2	TGTGCCAGCAGCTTAGCGCCTGCGGATGGCTACACCTTC	CASSLAPADGYTF
18	TRBV4-1	-	-	TRBJ2-1	TGCGCCAGCAGCCAATCTACGGGTTATTCGAGCTCCTACAATGAGCAGTTCTTC	CASSQSTGYSSSYNEQFF
13	TRBV2	-	-	TRBJ1-5	TGTGCCAGCAGTGAGGGACTCAGGGAGCCCCAGCATTTT	CASSEGLREPQHF
17	TRBV19	few	TRBD1	TRBJ2-3	TGTGCCAGTAGCCCCCATCGGAGGACAGGGTCCGGAGATACGCAGTATTTT	CASSPHRRTGSGDTQYF
15	TRBV10-3	-	TRBD2	TRBJ2-3	TGTGCCATCAAAGCTAGCGGGGGAAGCACAGATACGCAGTATTTT	CAIKASGGSTDTQYF
17	TRBV14	-	-	TRBJ2-2	TGTGCCAGCAGCCAAGTTGAGGCCCTCTGGGGACCCGGGGAGCTGTTTTTT	CASSQVEALWGPGELFF
14	TRBV4-1	-	-	TRBJ2-7	TGCGCCAGCAGCCACGATCAACTAGGGTACGAGCAGTACTTC	CASSHDQLGYEQYF
14	TRBV7-2	-	-	TRBJ1-1	TGTGCCAGCAGCTTAGGCGCAGGGCCCACTGAAGCTTTCTTT	CASSLGAGPTEAFF
14	TRBV27	-	-	TRBJ1-5	TGTGCCAGCAGTTACAAGTATAGCAATCAGCCCCAGCATTTT	CASSYKYSNQPQHF
12	TRBV29-1	-	-	TRBJ1-1	TGCAGCGTTGCCTTATACGGGGTTGAAGCTTTCTTT	CSVALYGVEAFF
14	TRBV7-6	-	-	TRBJ2-3	TGTGCCAGCAGCTCCCGGGACCCCACAGATACGCAGTATTTT	CASSSRDPTDTQYF
15	TRBV5-1	-	-	TRBJ2-7	TGCGCCAGCAGCTTGTCCCGGGACACCTCCTACGAGCAGTACTTC	CASSLSRDTSYEQYF
16	TRBV9	-	TRBD1	TRBJ2-3	TGTGCCAGCAGCGTAGTTGGTGGACAGGGCACAGATACGCAGTATTTT	CASSVVGGQGTDTQYF
18	TRBV10-2	once	TRBD2	TRBJ2-2	TGCGCCAGCAGTGAGTCACCTAGCGGGGGGGCCGACACCGGGGAGCTGTTTTTT	CASSESPSGGADTGELFF
15	TRBV7-6	few	-	TRBJ1-5	TGTGCCAGCAGCTTAGGACCTTATAGCAATCAGCCCCAGCATTTT	CASSLGPYSNQPQHF
13	TRBV5-4	-	TRBD1	TRBJ1-2	TGTGCCAGCAACGTACAGGGGGCCGGGGGCTACACCTTC	CASNVQGAGGYTF
16	TRBV27	-	-	TRBJ2-1	TGTGCCAGCGGAGACGGACATCCTAGCTCCTACAATGAGCAGTTCTTC	CASGDGHPSSYNEQFF
15	TRBV7-2	-	-	TRBJ2-2	TGTGCCAGCAGCTTAGTAGCCAAAGGCACCGGGGAGCTGTTTTTT	CASSLVAKGTGELFF
15	TRBV6-5	-	TRBD1	TRBJ1-5	TGTGCCAGCAGTCTCCCCAGGGGGGGCAATCAGCCCCAGCATTTT	CASSLPRGGNQPQHF
12	TRBV11-2	once	TRBD1	TRBJ1-2	TGTGCCAGCAGCATATATGGACAGGACTACACCTTC	CASSIYGQDYTF
12	TRBV10-3	few	-	TRBJ1-5	TGTGCCACATCCGGGGCGGATCAGCCCCAGCATTTT	CATSGADQPQHF
13	TRBV12-5	-	-	TRBJ1-4	TGTGCTAGTGGTTTGGACAGAAATGAAAAACTGTTTTTT	CASGLDRNEKLFF
15	TRBV30	-	-	TRBJ1-5	TGTGCCTGGAGTGAGGGGCCGCTTAGCAATCAGCCCCAGCATTTT	CAWSEGPLSNQPQHF
16	TRBV3-1/TRBV3-2	-	TRBD1	TRBJ1-2	TGTGCCAGCAGCCGGACCGGGACAGGGGGGGGCAATGGCTACACCTTC	CASSRTGTGGGNGYTF
15	TRBV28	-	-	TRBJ1-3	TGTGCCAGCAGTTTAGGGGCTCCCTCTGGAAACACCATATATTTT	CASSLGAPSGNTIYF
14	TRBV6-5	-	TRBD1	TRBJ1-1	TGTGCCAGCATGGACAGGGGGGTGAACACTGAAGCTTTCTTT	CASMDRGVNTEAFF
16	TRBV6-5	-	-	TRBJ2-2	TGTGCCAGCAGTTACGATCAGGGTGCGAACACCGGGGAGCTGTTTTTT	CASSYDQGANTGELFF
16	TRBV7-2	-	TRBD2	TRBJ2-2	TGTGCCAGCAGCTGGACTAGCGGGGGGCGGACCGGGGAGCTGTTTTTT	CASSWTSGGRTGELFF
15	TRBV6-1	-	TRBD1	TRBJ2-2	TGTGCCAGCAGTGAATGGACAGGGGACACCGGGGAGCTGTTTTTT	CASSEWTGDTGELFF
15	TRBV5-4	-	TRBD1	TRBJ1-4	TGTGCCAGCAGCTTGCCAGGGGGAATGGATGAAAAACTGTTTTTT	CASSLPGGMDEKLFF